Detailed here is one T cell receptor beta chain. Measured with immunoSEQ multiplex PCR; TCRdb has only the in-frame clones, and not every one. The repertoire includes 350,000 to 450,000 clones, approximately 90% of them detected once, and 6% to 7% sits in the top ten. This CDR3 has 14 residues. V shed 5 bases and J 7 bases; nucleotides not matched to a gene: 6. Germline V gene sequence: CDR1 MNHNY, CDR2 SVGAGI (reference sequence). The entry originates in a study of control samples from healthy donors and cancer patients. The sequence came from a man in his forties with head and neck cancer. The J gene is TRBJ2-1, the V gene TRBV6-6, with 9 positions matching TRBD2. The sample was PBMCs. The CDR3 protein is CASSLRLAANEQFF. The CDR3 DNA reads as TGTGCCAGCAGTCTGCGACTAGCGGCTAATGAGCAGTTCTTC.